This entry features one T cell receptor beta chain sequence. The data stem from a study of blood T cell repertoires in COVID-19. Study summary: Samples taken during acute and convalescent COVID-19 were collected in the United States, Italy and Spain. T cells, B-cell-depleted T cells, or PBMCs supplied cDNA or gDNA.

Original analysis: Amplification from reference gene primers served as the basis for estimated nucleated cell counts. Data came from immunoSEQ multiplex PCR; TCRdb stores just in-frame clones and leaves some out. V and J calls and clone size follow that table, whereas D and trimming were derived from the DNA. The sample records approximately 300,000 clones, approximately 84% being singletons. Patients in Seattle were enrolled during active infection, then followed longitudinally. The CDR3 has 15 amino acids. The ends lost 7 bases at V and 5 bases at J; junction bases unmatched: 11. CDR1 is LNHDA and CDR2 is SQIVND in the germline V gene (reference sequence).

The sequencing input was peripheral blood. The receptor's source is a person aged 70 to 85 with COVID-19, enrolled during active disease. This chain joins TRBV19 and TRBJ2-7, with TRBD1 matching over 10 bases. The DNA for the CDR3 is TGTGCCAGTACGGCCCGGACAGGGGGTATCAACGAGCAGTACTTC. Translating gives CASTARTGGINEQYF.